This T cell receptor (beta chain) was sequenced in a study of CD4+ T cells in melanoma. The CDR3 covers 14 residues. The J segment lost 8 bases and the V segment lost 9 bases, leaving 13 bases of the junction unmatched. Per the germline V gene, CDR1 is SNHLY and CDR2 is FYNNEI. Profiled with immunoSEQ multiplex PCR; TCRdb holds only in-frame clones, not every one. This sample carries around 100,000 clones, 92% of them seen once, and the ten largest clones take about 3.3%. Sequencing was done on a sample of peripheral blood. This clonotype was sampled from a human donor with melanoma. This chain links TRBV2 with TRBJ2-5; 9 nucleotides align to TRBD2. Here the CDR3 DNA reads TGTGCCAGTAACCTTAGCGGGGGTGAAGGAACCCAGTACTTC. This gives the protein CASNLSGGEGTQYF.